The 31 T cell receptor beta chains given below trace back to one sample, sequenced in a study of shared clonotypes between healthy human individuals. The assay was immunoSEQ multiplex PCR, and TCRdb's table has in-frame clones only and misses some. This sample yields more than 600,000 clones, of which under 95% are seen a single time; roughly 22% belongs to the top ten. CD8 cells classed as naive were CD45RO-negative and positively selected for CCR7, excluding terminally differentiated effector memory CD45RA+ cells. Sequenced: naive CD8+ T cells sorted from blood. These receptors came from a man between 25 and 39 years old in good health.

Only one count was recorded for this clone. The chain combines TRBV27 with TRBJ2-2, with D perhaps being TRBD1 or TRBD2 (5 bases each). CDR3 size: 15 residues. CDR1 and CDR2 from the germline V gene are MNHEY and SMNVEV (reference sequence). V lost 6 bases and J lost 3, with 14 bases in between. The CDR3 protein is CASRGPTGYTGELFF. The CDR3 bases are TGTGCCAGCAGGGGACCCACAGGATACACCGGGGAGCTGTTTTTT.

The rearrangement links TRBV28 to TRBJ2-5; the D gene is possibly TRBD1 (5 bases). Trimming cost V 1 base and J 3 bases, with 9 bases left between them. This CDR3 is built from 14 residues. CDR1 is MDHEN and CDR2 is SYDVKM in the germline V gene. CDR3 residues: CASSLLLTEETQYF. CDR3 nucleotides: TGTGCCAGCAGTTTATTGTTGACAGAAGAGACCCAGTACTTC.

The V gene is TRBV7-9, the J gene TRBJ1-5; 10 nucleotides agree with TRBD1. Germline V gives CDR1 SEHNR, CDR2 FQNEAQ (reference sequence). Losses at the gene ends were 8 bases for V and 0 bases for J; bases not matched to a gene: 7. The CDR3 spans 16 residues. CDR3 DNA: TGTGCCAGCTCCAAAGGGGACAGGGGTAGCAATCAGCCCCAGCATTTT. Amino acid sequence: CASSKGDRGSNQPQHF.

This rearrangement joins TRBV4-1 to TRBJ2-5; D uncertain. This CDR3 is 14 amino acids long. V was shortened by 0 bases and J by 5 bases, with 10 bases between the two germline ends. Germline V CDR1 and CDR2: MGHRA, YSYEKL. The CDR3: CASSQEVSRETQYF. In DNA form, the CDR3 reads TGCGCCAGCAGCCAAGAAGTTAGCCGGGAGACCCAGTACTTC.

This chain joins TRBV6-4 and TRBJ1-1, with TRBD1 matching 9 bases. CDR3 length: 14 residues. Unmatched junction bases numbered 10, after V lost 6 bases and J lost 8 bases. Per germline, CDR1 MRHNA and CDR2 SNTAGT. The CDR3 region has the DNA TGTGCCAGCAGGCCCTATCAAGGGACAGGGGAAGCTTTCTTT. It encodes CASRPYQGTGEAFF.

The chain uses TRBV7-2 and TRBJ1-1, with D uncertain. V gave up 4 bases and J gave up 5 bases, with 17 bases separating them. This CDR3 is built from 15 residues. Germline lookup yields CDR1 SGHTA and CDR2 FQGNSA. The CDR3, as DNA: TGTGCCAGCAGCTCTAGACCTATGACGGGAACTGAAGCTTTCTTT. Its translation is CASSSRPMTGTEAFF.

Worth noting for this clone: This sample includes further DNA sequences coding for the same CDR3. The gene calls are TRBV6-5 and TRBJ2-2; no firm D call. The germline gives CDR1 MNHEY, CDR2 SVGAGI. V gave up 0 bases and J gave up 5 bases, with 1 base separating them. This CDR3 region has 12 residues. The CDR3 DNA is TGTGCCAGCAGTTACTCGACCGGGGAGCTGTTTTTT. Translating gives CASSYSTGELFF.

The chain links TRBV9 to TRBJ2-7, with TRBD1 as a possible D gene (6 bases). Trimming removed 4 bases at V and 0 bases at J, with 8 bases between. CDR3 length: 13 amino acids. Germline lookup yields CDR1 SGDLS and CDR2 YYNGEE. CDR3 sequence (DNA): TGTGCCAGCAGCCCGGACAGCTCCTACGAGCAGTACTTC. This translates into CASSPDSSYEQYF.

The chain is built from TRBV18 and TRBJ2-3, with no clear D. The V gene lost 6 bases and the J gene lost 6 bases, with 19 bases spanning the gap. Germline CDR1 and CDR2: KGHSH and LQKENI. This CDR3 is built from 15 residues. The CDR3 protein is CASSLGPNGRDTQYF. CDR3 coding DNA: TGTGCCAGCTCGCTAGGCCCGAATGGGCGGGATACGCAGTATTTT.

A note on this clone: The sample contains more than one DNA sequence encoding this CDR3. This chain joins TRBV11-2 and TRBJ2-1; 7 bases are shared with TRBD2. The V segment lost 5 bases and the J segment 0 bases; nucleotides outside the gene matches: 10. The CDR3 contains 17 residues. Germline V gives CDR1 SGHAT, CDR2 FQNNGV. CDR3 in amino acids: CASSPPGRGSSYNEQFF. CDR3 in DNA: TGTGCCAGCAGCCCCCCGGGGCGGGGGAGCTCCTACAATGAGCAGTTCTTC.

The chain recombines TRBV7-2 with TRBJ2-5; 7 nucleotides align to TRBD1. The germline V gene encodes CDR1 SGHTA and CDR2 FQGNSA. The ends lost 6 bases at V and 3 bases at J; junction bases unmatched: 19. This CDR3 comprises 18 residues. In DNA form, the CDR3 reads TGTGCCAGCAGTTTGAGCCCCCGAAACAGGGGTTCGGAAGAGACCCAGTACTTC. Translating it yields CASSLSPRNRGSEETQYF. The full variable domain, rest sourced from reference TRBV7-2 and TRBJ2-5, is GAGVSQSPSNKVTEKGKDVELRCDPISGHTALYWYRQSLGQGLEFLIYFQGNSAPDKSGLPSDRFSAERTGGSVSTLTIQRTQQEDSAVYLCASSLSPRNRGSEETQYFGPGTRLLVL.

The rearrangement joins TRBV7-6 to TRBJ1-1; D not certain. The CDR3 consists of 15 residues. V was shortened by 5 bases and J by 3 bases, with 16 bases between the two germline ends. Germline V gene lookup returns CDR1 SGHVS and CDR2 FNYEAQ. Here the CDR3 reads CASSPTELLDTEAFF. The CDR3 DNA sequence: TGTGCCAGCAGCCCTACAGAACTCTTGGACACTGAAGCTTTCTTT.

The gene calls are TRBV5-4 and TRBJ2-1; D possibly uses TRBD1 or TRBD2 (5 bases each). V lost 8 bases to trimming and J lost 6 bases, with 15 bases between them. The germline V gene encodes CDR1 SGHNT and CDR2 YYREEE (reference sequence). This CDR3 contains 13 residues. CDR3 residues: CARRDLMSNEQFF. CDR3 coding DNA: TGTGCCAGAAGGGACCTCATGAGCAATGAGCAGTTCTTC. Drawing the rest from reference TRBV5-4 and TRBJ2-1, the complete variable domain is ETGVTQSPTHLIKTRGQQVTLRCSSQSGHNTVSWYQQALGQGPQFIFQYYREEENGRGNFPPRFSGLQFPNYSSELNVNALELDDSALYLCARRDLMSNEQFFGPGTRLTVL.

This clone was counted once. This chain connects TRBV27 to TRBJ2-1, with D possibly being TRBD1 (6 bases). The length of the CDR3 is 16 residues. V lost 5 bases and J lost 7, with 21 bases in between. The germline V gene encodes CDR1 MNHEY and CDR2 SMNVEV (reference sequence). CDR3 sequence: CASSITVQGDGNEQFF. For the CDR3, the DNA is TGTGCCAGCAGTATTACGGTACAGGGAGATGGAAATGAGCAGTTCTTC.

The V gene is TRBV27, the J gene TRBJ1-1; no firm D call. This CDR3 spans 15 amino acids. Germline V CDR1 and CDR2: MNHEY, SMNVEV (reference sequence). Trimming took off 6 bases at V and 1 base at J, with 15 bases between the two ends. The DNA for the CDR3 is TGTGCCAGCAGCCCTATAGACCATACGAACACTGAAGCTTTCTTT. Amino acids: CASSPIDHTNTEAFF.

The chain carries TRBV5-1 and TRBJ2-1; D possibly corresponds to TRBD2 (6 bases). Trimming removed 0 bases at V and 2 bases at J, with 9 bases between. The germline V gene encodes CDR1 SGHRS and CDR2 YFSETQ. CDR3 length equals 15 residues. CDR3 sequence (DNA): TGCGCCAGCAGCTTGGAGGAGGGAACCTACAATGAGCAGTTCTTC. Its translation: CASSLEEGTYNEQFF.

The J gene is TRBJ1-1, the V gene TRBV21-1. TRBV21-1 is noted as a pseudogene. The CDR3 has 17 residues. The CDR3 nucleotides are TGTGCCAGCAGCAGTCAGGCTGTGGAAGGGAAGAACACTGAAGCTTTCTTT. It is translated as CASSSQAVEGKNTEAFF.

CDR3 amino acids: CASSLDRSGRHGYTF. DNA for the CDR3: TGTGCCAGCAGCTTAGATCGCTCGGGGAGGCATGGCTACACCTTC. This sequence joins TRBV11-2 and TRBJ1-2; D remains ambiguous. The CDR3 has 15 residues. V lost 0 bases and J 6 bases, leaving 14 bases between the germline ends. Germline CDR1 SGHAT, CDR2 FQNNGV.

The chain carries TRBV2 and TRBJ2-7, with TRBD2 matching over 11 bases. The CDR3 runs to 14 residues. The ends lost 4 bases at V and 3 bases at J; junction bases unmatched: 2. CDR1 SNHLY and CDR2 FYNNEI come from the germline V gene. The CDR3 spells CASSGLAGNYEQYF. The CDR3 DNA reads TGTGCCAGCAGTGGACTAGCGGGGAACTACGAGCAGTACTTC.

This chain joins TRBV29-1 and TRBJ2-2, with 8 bases identical to TRBD1. Trimming cost V 7 bases and J 4 bases; bases outside gene matches: 8. The CDR3 contains 14 residues. Germline V gene sequence: CDR1 SQVTM, CDR2 ANQGSEA. The CDR3 region has the DNA TGCAGCGCAACCGGACAGGGACGCACCGGGGAGCTGTTTTTT. Translating gives CSATGQGRTGELFF.

The chain uses TRBV2 and TRBJ2-4, with 9 bases lining up with TRBD1. The germline gives CDR1 SNHLY, CDR2 FYNNEI. The CDR3 runs 18 residues. V lost 2 bases, J lost 1 base, and 9 bases stayed unmatched. For the CDR3, the DNA is TGTGCCAGCAGTGAAATGGGACAGGGAGTTCCGGCCAAAAACATTCAGTACTTC. This translates into CASSEMGQGVPAKNIQYF. Using reference TRBV2 and TRBJ2-4 for the parts outside the CDR3, the full variable domain is EPEVTQTPSHQVTQMGQEVILRCVPISNHLYFYWYRQILGQKVEFLVSFYNNEISEKSEIFDDQFSVERPDGSNFTLKIRSTKLEDSAMYFCASSEMGQGVPAKNIQYFGAGTRLSVL.

The table lists this clone with a count of one. J is TRBJ1-5 and V is TRBV27; no firm D call. Germline-derived CDR1 and CDR2 are MNHEY and SMNVEV (reference sequence). V lost 5 bases and J lost 4, with 12 bases in between. The CDR3 has 14 amino acids. CDR3 region: CASSPGRSNQPQHF. The CDR3 DNA reads as TGTGCCAGCAGTCCAGGCCGGTCTAATCAGCCCCAGCATTTT.

The V gene is TRBV6-5, the J gene TRBJ2-7, with D possibly TRBD1 on 6 matching bases. Germline V CDR1 and CDR2: MNHEY, SVGAGI. There are 13 residues in the CDR3. The V gene lost 5 bases and the J gene lost 5 bases, with 13 bases spanning the gap. CDR3 sequence (DNA): TGTGCCAGCAGTGCGAACAGGGTACACGAGCAGTACTTC. Protein sequence: CASSANRVHEQYF.

This clone was picked up one time. The rearrangement joins TRBV13 to TRBJ2-3, with a possible D match to TRBD2 (5 bases). The CDR3 consists of 15 residues. Deletions cut 5 bases from V and 3 bases from J, with 15 bases between. Germline lookup yields CDR1 PRHDT and CDR2 FYEKMQ (reference sequence). In DNA, the CDR3 is TGTGCCAGCAGCCCGGTCCTAGCTGGTACAGATACGCAGTATTTT. Translation gives CASSPVLAGTDTQYF.

Regarding this clone: The same CDR3 is also encoded by other DNA sequences in this sample. The chain joins TRBV27 to TRBJ1-5; no clear D gene. The length of the CDR3 is 12 residues. Deletions cut 8 bases from V and 4 bases from J, with 9 bases between. Germline CDR1 reads MNHEY; CDR2 reads SMNVEV (reference sequence). The CDR3 here is CASRRGNQPQHF. The CDR3 nucleotides read TGTGCCAGCCGGAGAGGGAATCAGCCCCAGCATTTT.

CDR3 in amino acids: CASSFRLSGTEAFF. The CDR3 DNA reads as TGTGCCAGCAGTTTTCGTCTCTCAGGTACTGAAGCTTTCTTT. This chain connects TRBV28 to TRBJ1-1; D remains unclear. V dropped 3 bases and J dropped 5 bases, with 13 bases sitting between them. CDR3 length: 14 residues. Per germline, CDR1 MDHEN and CDR2 SYDVKM.

This clone was detected once. V gene TRBV2 combines with J gene TRBJ2-7; 8 bases map to TRBD2. The length of the CDR3 is 14 residues. The germline V gene has CDR1 SNHLY and CDR2 FYNNEI. The V and J ends lost 7 bases and 3 bases, in that order; junction bases with no gene match: 8. CDR3 bases: TGTGCCAGCACCACGGGGGGGTGGGACTACGAGCAGTACTTC. Translating it yields CASTTGGWDYEQYF.

The rearrangement links TRBV5-5 to TRBJ2-7; D is ambiguous. Germline V gene data show CDR1 as SGHKS and CDR2 as YYEKEE (reference sequence). The CDR3 contains 14 residues. V was pared by 0 bases and J by 5 bases, with 12 bases between. The CDR3: CASSLAKGFNEQYF. CDR3 coding DNA: TGTGCCAGCAGCTTGGCAAAAGGGTTCAACGAGCAGTACTTC.

This chain uses TRBV18 with TRBJ1-1, with 7 bases that match TRBD1. J lost 0 bases, V lost 3 bases, and 13 bases had no gene match. The CDR3 has 18 residues. Germline V lookup: CDR1 KGHSH, CDR2 LQKENI. The DNA for the CDR3 is TGTGCCAGCTCACCTAAGGTTTTCGGGACAGATATGAACACTGAAGCTTTCTTT. Translation: CASSPKVFGTDMNTEAFF.

This sequence joins TRBV7-9 and TRBJ2-7; D not resolved. There are 12 residues in the CDR3. V was pared by 4 bases and J by 6 bases, with 10 bases between. Germline V CDR1 and CDR2: SEHNR, FQNEAQ (reference sequence). Here the CDR3 DNA reads TGTGCCAGCAGCTCCCCAGACTCCGAGCAGTACTTC. Its translation is CASSSPDSEQYF.

This chain connects TRBV7-9 to TRBJ2-3; a possible D gene is TRBD1 (6 bases). Germline CDR1 reads SEHNR; CDR2 reads FQNEAQ (reference sequence). The CDR3 extends over 19 amino acids. The V gene lost 2 bases and the J gene lost 2 bases, with 23 bases spanning the gap. CDR3 in amino acids: CASSLPRSLSGALTDTQYF. CDR3 DNA: TGTGCCAGCAGCTTACCCCGCTCGTTATCAGGGGCCCTCACAGATACGCAGTATTTT.